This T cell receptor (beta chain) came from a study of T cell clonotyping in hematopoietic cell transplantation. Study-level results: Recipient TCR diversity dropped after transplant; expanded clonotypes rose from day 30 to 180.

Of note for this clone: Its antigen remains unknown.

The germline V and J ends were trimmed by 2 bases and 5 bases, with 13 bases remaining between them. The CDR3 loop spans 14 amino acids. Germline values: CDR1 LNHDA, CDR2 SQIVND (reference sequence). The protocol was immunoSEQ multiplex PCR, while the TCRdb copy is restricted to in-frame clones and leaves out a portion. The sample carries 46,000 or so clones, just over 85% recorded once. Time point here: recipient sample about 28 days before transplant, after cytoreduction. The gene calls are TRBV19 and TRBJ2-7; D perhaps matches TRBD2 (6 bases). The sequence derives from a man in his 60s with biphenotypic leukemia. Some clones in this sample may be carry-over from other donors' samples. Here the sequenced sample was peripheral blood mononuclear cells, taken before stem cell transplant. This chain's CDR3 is CASSISGGPNEQYF. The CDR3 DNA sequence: TGTGCCAGTAGTATATCTGGAGGGCCAAACGAGCAGTACTTC.